The clone carrying this TCR beta chain was observed a single time. This entry is derived from a study of shared clonotypes between healthy human individuals. Unsorted PBMCs provided DNA that was sequenced on ten immunoSEQ deep assay plates. This table comes from immunoSEQ multiplex PCR, and its TCRdb copy is limited to in-frame clones, with some not included. The repertoire holds approximately 500,000 clones, with more than 75% as singletons. Only Caucasian adults living in Nashville, Tennessee served as donors. The germline V and J ends were trimmed by 0 bases and 6 bases, with 12 bases remaining between them. The CDR3 is 14 amino acids. Per germline, CDR1 MNHNY and CDR2 SVGAGI (reference sequence).

The rearrangement links TRBV6-6 to TRBJ2-7; weak D call: TRBD1 (6 bases). Sequencing input: PBMCs. The receptor comes from a woman between 40 and 50 years old in good health. Some clones in this sample may be carry-over from other donors' samples. Here the CDR3 reads CASSYSRQAREQYF. CDR3 DNA sequence: TGTGCCAGCAGTTACTCGAGACAGGCCCGCGAGCAGTACTTC.